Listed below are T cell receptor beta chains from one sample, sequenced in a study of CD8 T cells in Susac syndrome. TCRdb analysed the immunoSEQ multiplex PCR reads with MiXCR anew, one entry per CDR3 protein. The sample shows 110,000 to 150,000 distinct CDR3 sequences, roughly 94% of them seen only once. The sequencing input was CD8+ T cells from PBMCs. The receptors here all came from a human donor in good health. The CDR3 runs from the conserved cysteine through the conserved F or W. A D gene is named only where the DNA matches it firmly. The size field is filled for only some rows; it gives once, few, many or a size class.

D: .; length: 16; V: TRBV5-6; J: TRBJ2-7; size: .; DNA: TGTGCCAGCAGCTTGGCGTCGACAGGAGCAGCCTACGAGCAGTACTTC; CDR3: CASSLASTGAAYEQYF
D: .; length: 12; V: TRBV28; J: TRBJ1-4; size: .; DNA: TGTGCCAGCAGTTTTGCTGAAGGTAAACTGTTTTTT; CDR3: CASSFAEGKLFF
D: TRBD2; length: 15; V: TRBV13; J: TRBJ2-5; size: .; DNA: TGTGCCAGCAGCCTCAACTCGGGGGGCCAAGAGACCCAGTACTTC; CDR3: CASSLNSGGQETQYF
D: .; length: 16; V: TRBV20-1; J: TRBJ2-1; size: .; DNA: TGCAGTGCTAATCCGTGGGTGGTCCTCTCCTACAATGAGCAGTTCTTC; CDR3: CSANPWVVLSYNEQFF
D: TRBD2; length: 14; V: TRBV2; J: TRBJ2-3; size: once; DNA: TGTGCCAGCAGTGCGTTAGCGGGAGGAGATACGCAGTATTTT; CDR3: CASSALAGGDTQYF
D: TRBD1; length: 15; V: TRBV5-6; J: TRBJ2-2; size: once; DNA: TGTGCCAGCAGCCGATGGGACAGAACCACCGGGGAGCTGTTTTTT; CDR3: CASSRWDRTTGELFF
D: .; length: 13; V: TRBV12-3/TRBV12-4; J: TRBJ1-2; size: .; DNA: TGTGCCAGCAGTTTATCGGACTTCTATGGCTACACCTTC; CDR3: CASSLSDFYGYTF
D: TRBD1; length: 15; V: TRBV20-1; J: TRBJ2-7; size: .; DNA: TGCAGTGCTAGATGGCCGGGACAGGGGCCCTACGAGCAGTACTTC; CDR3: CSARWPGQGPYEQYF
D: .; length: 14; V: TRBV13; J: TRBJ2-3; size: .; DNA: TGTGCCAGCAGCTTACCCACTAGGGCAGATACGCAGTATTTT; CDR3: CASSLPTRADTQYF
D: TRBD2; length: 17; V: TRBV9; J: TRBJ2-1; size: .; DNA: TGTGCCAGCAGCCCCTCCTCGGGACTAGCGGGAGACAATGAGCAGTTCTTC; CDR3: CASSPSSGLAGDNEQFF
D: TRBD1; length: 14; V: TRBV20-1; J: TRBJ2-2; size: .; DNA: TGCAGTGCTACAGGACAGGACCTTTCCGGGGAGCTGTTTTTT; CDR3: CSATGQDLSGELFF
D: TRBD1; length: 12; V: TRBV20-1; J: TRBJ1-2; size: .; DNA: TGCAGTGCGAGGACAGGGGTCTATGGCTACACCTTC; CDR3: CSARTGVYGYTF
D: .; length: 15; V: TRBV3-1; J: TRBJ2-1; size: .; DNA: TGTGCCAGCAGCCAAGACGGGATAGCCTACAATGAGCAGTTCTTC; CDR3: CASSQDGIAYNEQFF
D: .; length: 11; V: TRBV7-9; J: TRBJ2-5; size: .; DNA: TGTGCCAGCATTGGCCCAGAGACCCAGTACTTC; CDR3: CASIGPETQYF
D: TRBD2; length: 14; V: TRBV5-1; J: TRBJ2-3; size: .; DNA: TGCGCCAGCAGGAGCGGGAGTCTCACAGATACGCAGTATTTT; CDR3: CASRSGSLTDTQYF
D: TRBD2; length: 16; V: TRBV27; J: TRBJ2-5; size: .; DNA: TGTGCCAGCAGTTTCGGCCGACTAGCTGCTGGGGAGACCCAGTACTTC; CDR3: CASSFGRLAAGETQYF
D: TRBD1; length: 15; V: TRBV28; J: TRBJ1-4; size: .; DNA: TGTGCCAGCAGTGCCACAGGGGTCGAGATGAAAAAACTGTTTTTT; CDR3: CASSATGVEMKKLFF
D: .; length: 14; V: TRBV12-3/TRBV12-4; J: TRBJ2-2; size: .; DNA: TGTGCCAGCAGTTTGGGCCCGAACACCGGGGAGCTGTTTTTT; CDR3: CASSLGPNTGELFF
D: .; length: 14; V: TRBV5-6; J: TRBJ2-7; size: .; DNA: TGTGCCAGCAGCTTGTTTGTATCCCCCTACGAGCAGTACTTC; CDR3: CASSLFVSPYEQYF
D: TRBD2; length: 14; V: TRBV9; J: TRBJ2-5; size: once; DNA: TGTGCCAGCAGCGGACTAGCGGGAGATGTGACCCAGTACTTC; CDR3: CASSGLAGDVTQYF
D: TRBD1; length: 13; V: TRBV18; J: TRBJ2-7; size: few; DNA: TGTGCCAGCTCACCATCAGGGGGCTACGAGCAGTACTTC; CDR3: CASSPSGGYEQYF
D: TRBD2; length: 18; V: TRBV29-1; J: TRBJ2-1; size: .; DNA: TGCAGCGTCCGCTCGGGACTAGCGGGTTGGAGCTCCTACAATGAGCAGTTCTTC; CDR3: CSVRSGLAGWSSYNEQFF
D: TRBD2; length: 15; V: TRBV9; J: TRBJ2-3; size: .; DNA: TGTGCCAGCAGCGTAGACAGCGGGAGGACGGATACGCAGTATTTT; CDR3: CASSVDSGRTDTQYF
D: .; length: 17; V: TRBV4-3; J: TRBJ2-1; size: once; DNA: TGCGCCAGCAGCCAAGAATCGAGCCCCACGAGGATGGATGAGCAGTTCTTC; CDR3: CASSQESSPTRMDEQFF
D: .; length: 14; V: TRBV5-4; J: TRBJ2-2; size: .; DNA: TGTGCCAGCAGCCCTGGGGGAGACACCGGGGAGCTGTTTTTT; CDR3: CASSPGGDTGELFF
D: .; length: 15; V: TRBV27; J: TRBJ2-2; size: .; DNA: TGTGCCAGCAGTTTACAGGGGACGGACACCGGGGAGCTGTTTTTT; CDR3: CASSLQGTDTGELFF
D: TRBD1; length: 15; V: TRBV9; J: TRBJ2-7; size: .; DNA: TGTGCCAGCAGCGTAGGACGGCAGGGGGCCTACGAGCAGTACTTC; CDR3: CASSVGRQGAYEQYF
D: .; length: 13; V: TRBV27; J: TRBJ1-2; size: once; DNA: TGTGCCAGCAGGGACGGAACGGCATATGGCTACACCTTC; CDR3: CASRDGTAYGYTF
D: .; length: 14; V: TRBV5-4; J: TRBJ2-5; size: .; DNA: TGTGCCAGCAGCCTAGGGGACTTTCAAGAGACCCAGTACTTC; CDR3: CASSLGDFQETQYF
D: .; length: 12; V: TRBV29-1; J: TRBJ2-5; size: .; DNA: TGCAGCGCGGAAGAGGGCTCGATACTCCAGTACTTC; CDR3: CSAEEGSILQYF
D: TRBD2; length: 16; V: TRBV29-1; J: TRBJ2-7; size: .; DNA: TGCAGCGTTGACGGGCTAGCGGGCACCGACTCCTACGAGCAGTACTTC; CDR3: CSVDGLAGTDSYEQYF
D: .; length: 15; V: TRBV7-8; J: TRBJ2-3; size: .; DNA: TGTGCCAGCAGCTACTCTATAGGGTTAGGAGATACGCAGTATTTT; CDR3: CASSYSIGLGDTQYF
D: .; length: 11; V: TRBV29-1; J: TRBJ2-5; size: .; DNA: TGCAGCGTCCAGATATGGGAGACCCAGTACTTC; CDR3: CSVQIWETQYF
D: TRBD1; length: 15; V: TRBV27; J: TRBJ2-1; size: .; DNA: TGTGCCAGCAGTTCGACAGGGACCTCCTACAATGAGCAGTTCTTC; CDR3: CASSSTGTSYNEQFF
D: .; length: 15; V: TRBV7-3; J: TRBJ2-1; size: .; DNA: TGTGCCAGCAGCTTAGGAGTAGCGGAGTACAATGAGCAGCTCTTC; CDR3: CASSLGVAEYNEQLF
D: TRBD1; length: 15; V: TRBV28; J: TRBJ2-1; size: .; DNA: TGTGCCAGCAGTGGAAGGACAGGGCCTTACAATGAGCAGTTCTTC; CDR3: CASSGRTGPYNEQFF
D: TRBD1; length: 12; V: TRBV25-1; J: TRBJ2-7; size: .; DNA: TGTGCCAGCGGGACAGGGGGCTACGAGCAGTACTTC; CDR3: CASGTGGYEQYF
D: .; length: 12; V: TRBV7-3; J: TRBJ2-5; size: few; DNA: TGTGCCAGCAGCTTACCCGGGACTCTCAAGTACTTC; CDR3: CASSLPGTLKYF
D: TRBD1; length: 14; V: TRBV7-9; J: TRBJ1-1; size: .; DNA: TGTGCCAGCAGGGCAGGGGGCCGGTTTACTGAAGCTTTCTTT; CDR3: CASRAGGRFTEAFF
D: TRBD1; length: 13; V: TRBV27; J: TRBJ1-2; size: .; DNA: TGTGCCAGCAGAACTGGGACAGGGAGCGGCTACACCTTC; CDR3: CASRTGTGSGYTF
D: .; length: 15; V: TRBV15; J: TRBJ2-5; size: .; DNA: TGTGCCACCAGCAGAGGGGGGTCGGACCAAGAGACCCAGTACTTC; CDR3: CATSRGGSDQETQYF
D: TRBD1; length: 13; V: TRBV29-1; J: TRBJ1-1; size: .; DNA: TGCAGCGTTGAGACAGGGAGAGGCACTGAAGCTTTCTTT; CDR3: CSVETGRGTEAFF
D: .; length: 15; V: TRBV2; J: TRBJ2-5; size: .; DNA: TGTGCCAGCAAAAGAACAGGGCCACACCAAGAGACCCAGTACTTC; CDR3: CASKRTGPHQETQYF
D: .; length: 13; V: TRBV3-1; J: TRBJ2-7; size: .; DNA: TGTGCCAGCAGCCACGGGGATTCCTACGAGCAGTACTTC; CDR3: CASSHGDSYEQYF
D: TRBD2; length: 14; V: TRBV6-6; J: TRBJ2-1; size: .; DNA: TGTGCCAGCAGGGCGGGAGGGCCAAGCAATGAGCAGTTCTTC; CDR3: CASRAGGPSNEQFF
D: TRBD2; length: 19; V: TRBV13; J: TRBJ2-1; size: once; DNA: TGTGCCAGCAGCTTTAGCGGGAGCATTTCTGGGAGCTCCTACAATGAGCAGTTCTTC; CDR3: CASSFSGSISGSSYNEQFF
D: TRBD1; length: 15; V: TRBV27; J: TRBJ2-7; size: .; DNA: TGTGCCAGCAAACCCACAGGGGGGTTCATCTACGAGCAGTACTTC; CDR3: CASKPTGGFIYEQYF
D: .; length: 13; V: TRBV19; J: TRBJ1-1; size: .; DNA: TGTGCCAGTTCCCAGGACGGGAACACTGAAGCTTTCTTT; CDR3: CASSQDGNTEAFF